These 7 T cell receptor beta chains were all obtained from the same sample, sequenced in a study of CD8 T cells in Susac syndrome. Random-hexamer reverse transcription was applied to roughly 0.45 to 1 ug RNA. TCRdb analysed the immunoSEQ multiplex PCR reads with MiXCR anew, one entry per CDR3 protein. Among some 300,000 distinct CDR3 sequences listed, about 88% were seen once. Material for sequencing was CD8+ T cells from PBMCs. The receptor source for this set is a human donor with multiple sclerosis.

The chain has TRBV28 and TRBJ2-4, with D unresolved. Between the trimmed V and J ends, which lost 7 bases and 0 bases, there was a span of 28 bases. From germline, CDR1 is MDHEN and CDR2 SYDVKM. The CDR3 contains 20 residues. In DNA form, the CDR3 reads TGTGCCAGCACCAAAACGCTGAGGTCCGGGTCTCGTTTAGCCAAAAACATTCAGTACTTC. Protein: CASTKTLRSGSRLAKNIQYF.

This clonotype came up a few times. The chain recombines TRBV2 with TRBJ2-7; D possibly corresponds to TRBD1 (5 bases). V was shortened by 7 bases and J by 6 bases, with 7 bases between the two germline ends. CDR3 length: 10 residues. Germline lookup yields CDR1 SNHLY and CDR2 FYNNEI. CDR3 DNA: TGTGCCAGCAAGGGGCTCGAGCAGTACTTC. Translation gives CASKGLEQYF.

This rearrangement joins TRBV20-1 to TRBJ2-1; D remains ambiguous. Germline CDR1 reads DFQATT; CDR2 reads SNEGSKA (reference sequence). This CDR3 spans 14 amino acids. Trimming shortened V by 1 base and J by 0 bases, and 7 bases separated the two germline ends. This CDR3 is CSARGFSSYNEQFF. The DNA of the CDR3 is TGCAGTGCTAGAGGGTTTAGCTCCTACAATGAGCAGTTCTTC.

CDR3 sequence reads: CASSLAEGVLYEQYF. CDR3 coding DNA: TGTGCCAGCAGCTTAGCGGAAGGAGTACTCTACGAGCAGTACTTC. The chain employs TRBV7-9 and TRBJ2-7, with D hard to call. V lost 0 bases and J 3 bases, leaving 12 bases between the germline ends. Germline V lookup: CDR1 SEHNR, CDR2 FQNEAQ (reference sequence). There are 15 residues in the CDR3.

The chain uses TRBV5-1 and TRBJ2-3; D remains ambiguous. V lost 2 bases and J lost 3, with 13 bases in between. The CDR3 loop spans 15 amino acids. Per the germline V gene, CDR1 is SGHRS and CDR2 is YFSETQ. CDR3 DNA: TGCGCCAGCAGCTTCTCGCCTGACGGGACAGATACGCAGTATTTT. Translating it yields CASSFSPDGTDTQYF. The full variable domain, completed using reference TRBV5-1 and TRBJ2-3, is KAGVTQTPRYLIKTRGQQVTLSCSPISGHRSVSWYQQTPGQGLQFLFEYFSETQRNKGNFPGRFSGRQFSNSRSEMNVSTLELGDSALYLCASSFSPDGTDTQYFGPGTRLTVL.

This clonotype has only one observation. The rearrangement joins TRBV10-3 to TRBJ1-5, with 8 bases lining up with TRBD1. This CDR3 contains 15 residues. The V gene end was trimmed by 2 bases and the J gene end by 7 bases; junction bases not matched to a gene: 7. Germline-derived CDR1 and CDR2 are ENHRY and SYGVKD. CDR3 DNA: TGTGCCATCAGTGAGCAGGACAGGGTGGGACAGCCCCAGCATTTT. Protein sequence: CAISEQDRVGQPQHF.

The rearrangement uses TRBV3-1 and TRBJ2-3; the D gene could be TRBD1 or TRBD2 (5 bases each). Germline values: CDR1 LGHDT, CDR2 YNNKEL (reference sequence). The CDR3 has 16 residues. The germline V and J ends were trimmed by 1 base and 0 bases, with 11 bases remaining between them. Here the CDR3 DNA reads TGTGCCAGCAGCCAAGTTGGGGACGTAAGCACAGATACGCAGTATTTT. Amino acids: CASSQVGDVSTDTQYF.